The 10 T cell receptor beta chains given below trace back to one sample, sequenced in a study of cytomegalovirus exposure and HLA in healthy donors. The study ran its PCR with 60 Vbeta and 13 Jbeta primers. Clones were read by immunoSEQ multiplex PCR, and TCRdb kept only the in-frame ones, dropping some. The profile shows some 150,000 clones, roughly 10% of them singletons. Sequenced sample: PBMCs. The origin of the receptors is a middle-aged man in good health and CMV-seronegative.

This chain links TRBV2 with TRBJ1-5; D is possibly TRBD1 (6 bases). Germline CDR1 is SNHLY and CDR2 is FYNNEI. CDR3 size: 15 residues. Trimming stripped 6 bases from V and 2 bases from J, with 14 bases between. The CDR3 loop is CASRQGDLGNQPQHF. The CDR3 DNA reads as TGTGCCAGCAGACAGGGAGATCTAGGCAATCAGCCCCAGCATTTT.

The chain recombines TRBV4-1 with TRBJ1-2; possibly TRBD1 for D (6 bases). The germline gives CDR1 MGHRA, CDR2 YSYEKL. V lost 4 bases and J lost 8, with 17 bases in between. This CDR3 has 14 amino acids. This CDR3 reads CASSPNLQGEGYTF. The CDR3 DNA follows: TGCGCCAGCAGCCCCAACCTACAGGGAGAAGGCTACACCTTC.

This rearrangement joins TRBV7-9 to TRBJ2-5; 7 positions agree with TRBD2. The germline CDR1 and CDR2 sequences are SEHNR and FQNEAQ (reference sequence). V shed 5 bases, J shed 4 bases, and the junction held 4 bases outside the gene matches. The CDR3 extends over 13 amino acids. The CDR3 reads CASSRPGGETQYF. CDR3 coding DNA: TGTGCCAGCAGCCGTCCGGGGGGAGAGACCCAGTACTTC. Complete variable domain (other parts from reference TRBV7-9 and TRBJ2-5): DTGVSQNPRHKITKRGQNVTFRCDPISEHNRLYWYRQTLGQGPEFLTYFQNEAQLEKSRLLSDRFSAERPKGSFSTLEIQRTEQGDSAMYLCASSRPGGETQYFGPGTRLLVL.

The rearrangement joins TRBV28 to TRBJ2-1; perhaps TRBD1 as D (6 bases). This CDR3 spans 13 amino acids. V lost 6 bases and J 7 bases, leaving 13 bases between the germline ends. The germline V gene has CDR1 MDHEN and CDR2 SYDVKM. The CDR3: CASREQGWNEQFF. The CDR3 DNA is TGTGCCAGCAGGGAACAGGGTTGGAATGAGCAGTTCTTC.

This clone was detected a few times. This chain connects TRBV15 to TRBJ1-1; D gene ambiguous. The CDR3 consists of 13 residues. Trimming removed 6 bases at V and 0 bases at J, with 8 bases between. CDR1 is LNHNV and CDR2 is YYDKDF in the germline V gene (reference sequence). The CDR3 loop is CATRAQLNTEAFF. The CDR3 region has the DNA TGTGCCACCAGGGCACAGTTGAACACTGAAGCTTTCTTT.

This clone has a handful of counts. The CDR3 protein is CSVDRGGSYEQYF. Written as DNA, the CDR3 is TGCAGCGTGGACAGGGGGGGGTCCTACGAGCAGTACTTC. V is TRBV29-1 and J is TRBJ2-7; 10 positions agree with TRBD1. This CDR3 has 13 residues. Germline assignment: CDR1 SQVTM and CDR2 ANQGSEA. Trimming took 6 bases from V and 1 from J; bases not matched to a gene: 3.

This clone occurred a few times. The chain recombines TRBV5-1 with TRBJ2-6; the match to TRBD2 covers 13 bases. The CDR3 consists of 20 residues. CDR1 is SGHRS, CDR2 YFSETQ, per germline. The V gene end was trimmed by 0 bases and the J gene end by 4 bases; junction bases not matched to a gene: 10. The CDR3 loop reads CASSLGGGLAGDAGANVLTF. CDR3 in DNA: TGCGCCAGCAGCTTGGGTGGAGGACTAGCGGGAGATGCGGGGGCCAACGTCCTGACTTTC.

The chain combines TRBV16 with TRBJ2-6; 7 nucleotides match TRBD1. With 4 bases clipped from V and 0 bases from J, the junction kept 6 bases outside the gene matches. This CDR3 is built from 17 residues. The germline CDR1 and CDR2 sequences are KGHSY and FQNENV. In nucleotides, the CDR3 is TGTGCCAGCAGCCGCGGACAGGTGCTCTCTGGGGCCAACGTCCTGACTTTC. This encodes CASSRGQVLSGANVLTF.

J is TRBJ2-5 and V is TRBV11-2; no clear D gene. CDR1 is SGHAT and CDR2 is FQNNGV in the germline V gene. The CDR3 is 16 amino acids. Trimming shortened V by 1 base and J by 2 bases, and 14 bases separated the two germline ends. CDR3 protein: CASSLALAGWQETQYF. In DNA, the CDR3 is TGTGCCAGCAGCTTAGCCTTGGCAGGTTGGCAAGAGACCCAGTACTTC.

In this sample, this clone turned up a few times. The gene calls are TRBV10-3 and TRBJ2-1; TRBD1 is a possible D gene (6 bases). Looked up from germline, CDR1 is ENHRY and CDR2 is SYGVKD. Trimming took 6 bases from V and 0 from J, leaving 12 bases between them. This CDR3 comprises 15 residues. CDR3 in DNA: TGTGCCATCAGGAACAGGGAACTCTCCTACAATGAGCAGTTCTTC. Its translation: CAIRNRELSYNEQFF.